These T cell receptor beta chains were read from a single sample in a study of blood T cell repertoires in COVID-19. Produced via immunoSEQ multiplex PCR; TCRdb's table is partial and in-frame only. The top ten clones hold over 2% of a sample with fewer than 350,000 clones, approximately 86% of them seen once. Material: peripheral blood. Receptor source: a woman aged 25-40 years who had recovered from COVID-19. CDR3s include the opening cysteine and the closing phenylalanine or tryptophan. The D gene is left open where the match is weak. Expanded clones are given a class, and other clones once, few, many or no size at all.

clone size | D gene | J gene | V gene | CDR3 DNA | CDR3 protein
NA | NA | TRBJ2-2 | TRBV18 | TGTGCCAGCTCACCACCCGTACAGGGAGCGAACACCGGGGAGCTGTTTTTT | CASSPPVQGANTGELFF
NA | NA | TRBJ2-7 | TRBV12-3/TRBV12-4 | TGTGCCAGCAGCAGAAAGCTAGCGAGCGAGCAGTACTTC | CASSRKLASEQYF
NA | NA | TRBJ1-1 | TRBV7-9 | TGTGCCAGCAGCTCGGTTCTGAGACAGGATGATGAAGCTTTCTTT | CASSSVLRQDDEAFF
NA | NA | TRBJ2-1 | TRBV5-1 | TGCGCCAGCAGCTTGGGCGGGGGCGATTCCTCCTACAATGAGCAGTTCTTC | CASSLGGGDSSYNEQFF
NA | NA | TRBJ2-6 | TRBV7-9 | TGTGCCACCACGGGGAGCTCTGGGGCCAACGTCCTGACTTTC | CATTGSSGANVLTF
NA | NA | TRBJ2-7 | TRBV7-9 | TGTGCCAGCAGCTTAGAAGGGGCGAACTACGAGCAGTACTTC | CASSLEGANYEQYF
NA | TRBD1 | TRBJ2-7 | TRBV30 | TGTGCCTGGAATGACAGGGGCGAGCAGTACTTC | CAWNDRGEQYF
NA | TRBD1 | TRBJ2-7 | TRBV6-5 | TGTGCCAGCGCAGGAGACAGGGGTTACGAGCAGTACTTC | CASAGDRGYEQYF
once | NA | TRBJ2-1 | TRBV11-1 | TGTGCCAGCAGCTTAGAGGGCGGGTCCTACAATGAGCAGTTCTTC | CASSLEGGSYNEQFF
NA | TRBD1 | TRBJ2-7 | TRBV10-3 | TGTGCCATCAGCCCCGGGACAGGGACCTACGAGCAGTACTTC | CAISPGTGTYEQYF
NA | NA | TRBJ2-7 | TRBV27 | TGTGCCAGCAGGGAGGGACGGGACTACGAGCAGTACTTC | CASREGRDYEQYF
once | NA | TRBJ2-1 | TRBV6-1 | TGTGCCAGCAGTGAAACTCCGCGGTGGCTAGCGTACAATGAGCAGTTCTTC | CASSETPRWLAYNEQFF
NA | TRBD1 | TRBJ1-2 | TRBV10-2 | TGCGCCAGCAGTAAGCAGGGGGCAGGCTATGGCTACACCTTC | CASSKQGAGYGYTF
NA | NA | TRBJ2-5 | TRBV25-1 | TGTGCCAGCAGTGAATGGGGGGAAGAGACCCAGTACTTC | CASSEWGEETQYF
NA | NA | TRBJ2-7 | TRBV28 | TGTGCCAGCAGTTTAAACCCGGACGAGCAGTACTTC | CASSLNPDEQYF